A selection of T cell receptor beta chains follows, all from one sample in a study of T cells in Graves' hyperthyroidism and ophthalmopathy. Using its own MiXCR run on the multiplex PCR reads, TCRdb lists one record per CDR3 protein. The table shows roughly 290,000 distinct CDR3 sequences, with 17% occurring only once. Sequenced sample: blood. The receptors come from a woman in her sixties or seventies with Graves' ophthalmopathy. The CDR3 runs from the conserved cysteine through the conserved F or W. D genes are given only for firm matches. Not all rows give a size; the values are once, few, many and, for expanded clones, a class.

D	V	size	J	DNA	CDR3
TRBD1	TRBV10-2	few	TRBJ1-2	TGCGCCAGCAGTGAGTCGACGACAGGGTATGGCTACACCTTC	CASSESTTGYGYTF
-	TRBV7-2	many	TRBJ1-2	TGTGCCAGCAGCTTAGGTACCTCATATGGCTACACCTTC	CASSLGTSYGYTF
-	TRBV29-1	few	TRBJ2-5	TGCAGCGGGGGACACCAGGAAGAGACCCAGTACTTC	CSGGHQEETQYF
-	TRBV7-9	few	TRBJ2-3	TGTGCCAGCAGCCCTCACGATTGGACCTTTGGCCGTACAGATACGCAGTATTTT	CASSPHDWTFGRTDTQYF
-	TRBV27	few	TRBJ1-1	TGTGCCAGCAGTTTTTGGGGGGGATCGGGGACTGAAGCTTTCTTT	CASSFWGGSGTEAFF
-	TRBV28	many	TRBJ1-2	TGTGCCAACAGTTTGGGGTGGAGGGGTGGGTATGGCTACACCTTC	CANSLGWRGGYGYTF
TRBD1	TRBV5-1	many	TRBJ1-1	TGCGCCAGCAGCTCGGGACAGGGGGTTGACACTGAAGCTTTCTTT	CASSSGQGVDTEAFF
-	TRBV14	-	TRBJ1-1	TGTGCCAGCAGCCAAGTGAACAGGGTCCGCTCTGCCTATGAAGCTTTCTTT	CASSQVNRVRSAYEAFF
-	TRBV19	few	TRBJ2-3	TGTGCCAGTACGGGACTCAGCACAGATACGCAGTATTTT	CASTGLSTDTQYF
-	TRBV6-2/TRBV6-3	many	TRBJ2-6	TGTGCCAGCAATCGCAGGGTCTCTGGGGCCAACGTCCTGACTTTC	CASNRRVSGANVLTF
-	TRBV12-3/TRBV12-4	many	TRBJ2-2	TGTGCCAGCAGCCCCTTCCGGGCGGGGGAGCTGTTTTTT	CASSPFRAGELFF
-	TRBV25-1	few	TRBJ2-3	TGTGCCAGCAGTGACCTTAGAATCTCGACAGATACGCAGTATTTT	CASSDLRISTDTQYF
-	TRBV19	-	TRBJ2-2	TGTGCCAGTAGTATCTCAGTTCGGGCCGCCGGGGAGCTGTTTTTT	CASSISVRAAGELFF
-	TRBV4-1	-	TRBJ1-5	TGCGCCAGCAGCCAAGAAGGCGGGGCCGGTAATCATCTGCCCCAGCATTTT	CASSQEGGAGNHLPQHF
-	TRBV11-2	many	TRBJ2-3	TGTGCCAGCAGCCCGGTAGGAGGGCAGTGGGATACGCAGTATTTT	CASSPVGGQWDTQYF
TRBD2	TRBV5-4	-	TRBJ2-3	TGTGCCAGCAGCGATGGACTAGCGGGGTCAGCAGATACGCAGTATTTT	CASSDGLAGSADTQYF
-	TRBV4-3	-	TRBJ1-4	TGCGCCAGCAGCCAAGATGTTCGGACGGCGGGTAATGAAAAACTGTTTTTT	CASSQDVRTAGNEKLFF
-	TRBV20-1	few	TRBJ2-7	TGCAGTGCTAGAGCTAAAGGGGAGTTGCACGAGCAGTACTTC	CSARAKGELHEQYF
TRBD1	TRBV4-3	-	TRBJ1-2	TGCGCCAGCAGCCAAGATCCAGGGGGCTATGGCTACACCTTC	CASSQDPGGYGYTF
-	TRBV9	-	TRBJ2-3	TGTGCCAGCAGCGTAGCCCCCTCGGCAGATACGCGGTATTTT	CASSVAPSADTRYF
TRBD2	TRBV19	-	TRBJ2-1	TGTGCCAGTAGTATAGTTGCGGGAGGGCCCTATGAGCAGTTCTTC	CASSIVAGGPYEQFF
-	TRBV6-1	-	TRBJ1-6	TGTGCCAGCAGAGACAGCAATTCACCCCTCCACTTT	CASRDSNSPLHF
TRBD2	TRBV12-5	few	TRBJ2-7	TGTGCTAGTGGTTTGGTACCGGACGGGACTAGCGGGAGGGCCGCCTACGAGCAGTACTTC	CASGLVPDGTSGRAAYEQYF
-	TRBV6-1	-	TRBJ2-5	TGTGCCAGCAGCCACCGACCAGGGGTACAGCGAGAGACCCAGTACTTC	CASSHRPGVQRETQYF